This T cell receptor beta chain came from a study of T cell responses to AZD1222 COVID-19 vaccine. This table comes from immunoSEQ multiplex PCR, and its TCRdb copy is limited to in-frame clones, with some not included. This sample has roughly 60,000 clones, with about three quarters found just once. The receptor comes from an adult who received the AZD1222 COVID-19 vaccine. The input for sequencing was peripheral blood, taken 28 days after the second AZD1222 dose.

The CDR3 is CASSYRQGAGASYEQYF. The CDR3 region has the DNA TGTGCCAGCAGTTATCGACAGGGGGCGGGGGCCTCCTACGAGCAGTACTTC. This rearrangement joins TRBV6-2 or TRBV6-3 to TRBJ2-7, with TRBD1 identical over 10 bases. The ends lost 3 bases at V and 0 bases at J; junction bases unmatched: 8. The CDR3 is 17 amino acids. Germline V gene sequence: CDR1 MNHEY, CDR2 SVGEGT.